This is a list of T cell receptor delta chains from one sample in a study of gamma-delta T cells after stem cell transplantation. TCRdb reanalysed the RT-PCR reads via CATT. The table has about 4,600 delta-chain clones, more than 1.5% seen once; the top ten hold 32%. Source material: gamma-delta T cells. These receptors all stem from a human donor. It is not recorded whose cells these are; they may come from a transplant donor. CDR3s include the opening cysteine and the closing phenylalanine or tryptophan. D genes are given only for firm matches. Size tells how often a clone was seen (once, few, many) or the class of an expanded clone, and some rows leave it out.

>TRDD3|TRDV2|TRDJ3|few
TGTGCCTGTGACACGACTGGGGGTCGGAGCTCCTGGGACACCCGACAGATGTTTTTC
CACDTTGGRSSWDTRQMFF
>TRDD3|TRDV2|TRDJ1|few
TGTGCCTGTGACCCGCTGGGGGCCTCCAACACCGATAAACTCATCTTT
CACDPLGASNTDKLIF
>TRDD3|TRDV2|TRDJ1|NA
TGTGCCTGTGACCCAGTACTGGGGGATACGCCAAGGGGTAAACTCATCTTT
CACDPVLGDTPRGKLIF
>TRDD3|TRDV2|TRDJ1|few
TGTGCCTGTGACACGCTGACTGGGGGATACGCGAAGGGGGTGACCGATAAACTCATCTTT
CACDTLTGGYAKGVTDKLIF
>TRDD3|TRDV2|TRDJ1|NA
TGTGCCTGTGACACCGTACAAACTGGGGGATCCCGGTACACCGATAAACTCATCTTT
CACDTVQTGGSRYTDKLIF
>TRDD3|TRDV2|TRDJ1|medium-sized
TGTGCCTGTGACACGGTTGAAGGGGGATACGCGGTCGATAAACTCATCTTT
CACDTVEGGYAVDKLIF
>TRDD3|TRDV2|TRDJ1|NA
TGTGCCTGTGACTCAATGGGGGATCCTGGAACCGATAAACTCATCTTT
CACDSMGDPGTDKLIF
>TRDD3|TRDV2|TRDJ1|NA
TGTGCCTGTGACACGGTGGGGGATAGGGAGTACACCGATAAACTCATCTTT
CACDTVGDREYTDKLIF
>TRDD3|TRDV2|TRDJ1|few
TGTGCCTGTGACCCTATACTGGGGGATACGCGGGACCGCAAGGACGTTTACACCGATAAACTCATCTTT
CACDPILGDTRDRKDVYTDKLIF
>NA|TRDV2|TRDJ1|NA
TGTGCCTGTGACCCTGTCGGGAATGGAGGAACCGATAAACTCATCTTT
CACDPVGNGGTDKLIF
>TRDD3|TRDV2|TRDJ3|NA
TGTGCCTGTGACACCGGTTCCCTGGGGGATAACTCCTGGGACACCCGACAGATGTTTTTC
CACDTGSLGDNSWDTRQMFF
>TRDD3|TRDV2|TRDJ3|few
TGTGCCTGTGACTCGATTATACTGGGGGATACAATCTCCTGGGACACCCGACAGATGTTTTTC
CACDSIILGDTISWDTRQMFF
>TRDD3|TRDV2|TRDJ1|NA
TGTGCCTGTGACACCGTTGAGGTCCTGGGGGATAAGGGACCAGACCGTATGACCGATAAACTCATCTTT
CACDTVEVLGDKGPDRMTDKLIF
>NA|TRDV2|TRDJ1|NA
TGTGCCTGTGACAAAGTGGGGTCCAACACCGATAAACTCATCTTT
CACDKVGSNTDKLIF
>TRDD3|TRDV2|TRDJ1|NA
TGTGCCTGTGACACTCTACTGGGGGATAGGGGGGGGATACAGGGCGAATGGTACACCGATAAACTCATCTTT
CACDTLLGDRGGIQGEWYTDKLIF
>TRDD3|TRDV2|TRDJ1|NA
TGTGCCTGTGACGGACTGGGGGACACCAGGAGGTCTGAGAATAAACTCATCTTT
CACDGLGDTRRSENKLIF
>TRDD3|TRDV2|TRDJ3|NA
TGTGCCTGTGACACGGTGGGGGACCCCGGGGACACCCGACAGATGTTTTTC
CACDTVGDPGDTRQMFF
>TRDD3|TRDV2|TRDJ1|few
TGTGCCTGTGACCTTGTATCTGGGGGTAGGTACACCGATAAACTCATCTTT
CACDLVSGGRYTDKLIF
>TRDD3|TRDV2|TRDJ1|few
TGTGCCTGTGAATCGATATCGAGTCTTTCTGGGGGATACAGGTACACCGATAAACTCATCTTT
CACESISSLSGGYRYTDKLIF
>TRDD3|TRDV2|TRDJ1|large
TGTGCCTGTGACTTTCTGGGGGATCGAGGTAAACTCATCTTT
CACDFLGDRGKLIF
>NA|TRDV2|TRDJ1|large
TGTGCCTGTGACACCGTTGGGGGGGGAAACACCGATAAACTCATCTTT
CACDTVGGGNTDKLIF
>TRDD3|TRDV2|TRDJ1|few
TGTGCCTGTGACACCATACTGGGGGATACGGAGGGGCACACCGATAAACTCATCTTT
CACDTILGDTEGHTDKLIF
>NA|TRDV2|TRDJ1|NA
TGTGCCTGTGACACCTTGGGGAATACCGATAAACTCATCTTT
CACDTLGNTDKLIF
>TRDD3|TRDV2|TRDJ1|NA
TGTGCCTGTGACCCCCTACTGGGGGATACTCCGTACACCGATAAACTCATCTTT
CACDPLLGDTPYTDKLIF
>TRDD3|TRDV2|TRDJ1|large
TGTGCCTGTGACACTCTGGGGGATACCAGCGATAAACTCATCTTT
CACDTLGDTSDKLIF
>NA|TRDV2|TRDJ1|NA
TGTGCCTGTGACGGGATGGGGGGGGACCACACCGATAAACTCATCTTT
CACDGMGGDHTDKLIF
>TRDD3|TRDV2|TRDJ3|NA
TGTGCCTGTGACCCCGTAGGGGATACGCCAGGGCTCTTCTCCTGGGACACCCGACAGATGTTTTTC
CACDPVGDTPGLFSWDTRQMFF
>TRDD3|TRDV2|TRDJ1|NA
TGTGCCTGTGACCGACTGGGGGAGTACACCGATAAACTCATCTTT
CACDRLGEYTDKLIF
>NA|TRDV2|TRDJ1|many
TGTGCCTGTGAGGGGATTCAGACGGAAGGGCCCCTAGACACCGATAAACTCATCTTT
CACEGIQTEGPLDTDKLIF
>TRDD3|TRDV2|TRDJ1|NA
TGTGCCTGTGACACCGTCGCTGGAACTGGGGGATACGCGAAGGGGGTGACCGATAAACTCATCTTT
CACDTVAGTGGYAKGVTDKLIF
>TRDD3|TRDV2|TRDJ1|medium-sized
TGTGCCTGTGACACCGTCAGCGGTACTGGGGGATACACCGATAAACTCATCTTT
CACDTVSGTGGYTDKLIF
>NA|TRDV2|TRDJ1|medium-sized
TGTGCCTGTGACACCGTGGGCAACACCGATAAACTCATCTTT
CACDTVGNTDKLIF
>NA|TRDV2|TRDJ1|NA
TGTGCCTGTGACTCCCTGGGAGATACCACGTACACCGATAAACTCATCTTT
CACDSLGDTTYTDKLIF
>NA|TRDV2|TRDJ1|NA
TGTGCCTGTGACCAGATCGGGCAGTACACCGATAAACTCATCTTT
CACDQIGQYTDKLIF
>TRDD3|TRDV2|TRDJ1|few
TGTGCCTGTGACTTACTGGGGGATAAGGGCGATAAACTCATCTTT
CACDLLGDKGDKLIF
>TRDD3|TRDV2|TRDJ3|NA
TGTGCCTGTGACCCTATACTGGGGGATACGCCGGAAGAAACCTCCTGGGACACCCGACAGATGTTTTTC
CACDPILGDTPEETSWDTRQMFF